This T cell receptor (beta chain) was documented in a study of blood T cell repertoires in COVID-19. Study-wide background: Some COVID-19 samples were acute and others convalescent; all came from the United States, Italy and Spain. The cDNA or gDNA used as material had been derived from T cells, B-cell-depleted T cells, or PBMCs.

With 3 bases clipped from V and 7 bases from J, the junction kept 6 bases outside the gene matches. There are 13 residues in the CDR3. Germline CDR1 is KGHSH and CDR2 is LQKENI. Seattle patients were enrolled while actively infected and followed longitudinally. Original processing methods: Estimation of nucleated cell counts relied on the amplification of reference gene primers. Assay: immunoSEQ multiplex PCR; the TCRdb copy retains only in-frame clones and omits some. That table gives V, J and clone size, and the DNA gave D and trimming. The sample consists of roughly 500,000 clones, about 88% of them appearing once.

Sequenced: peripheral blood. The chain recombines TRBV18 with TRBJ2-7; 7 bases align to TRBD2. The TCR sequence derives from a man between 18 and 35 years old with COVID-19, enrolled during active disease. CDR3 nucleotide sequence: TGTGCCAGCTCACCGAACGGGGGGATAGAGCAGTACTTC. Translating gives CASSPNGGIEQYF.